This T cell receptor (beta chain) emerged from a study of blood T cell repertoires in COVID-19. Assay: immunoSEQ multiplex PCR; the TCRdb copy retains only in-frame clones and omits some. This table holds more than 300,000 clones, about 93% found once. Sequencing was done on a sample of peripheral blood. The source is a woman aged 18-29 years who had recovered from COVID-19.

CDR3 DNA: TGTGCCAGAAACGTCCCGGGACTAGCGGGAGGGTCGGACGAGCAGTACGTC. It is translated as CARNVPGLAGGSDEQYV. V usage is TRBV19 and J usage is TRBJ2-7, with 16 bases lining up with TRBD2. The CDR3 is 17 residues long. Germline-derived CDR1 and CDR2 are LNHDA and SQIVND (reference sequence). J lost 5 bases, V lost 9 bases, and 13 bases had no gene match.